This T cell receptor beta chain was captured by sequencing in a study of T cells in Graves' hyperthyroidism and ophthalmopathy. Broader study findings: The model foresaw ophthalmopathy a median around 6 months prior to onset.

Trimming shortened V by 0 bases and J by 0 bases, and 6 bases separated the two germline ends. The CDR3 is 15 residues long. In germline, CDR1 is LGHDT, CDR2 YNNKEL (reference sequence). This clonotype was recorded a few times. Its antigen remains unknown. RNA transcripts served as the template for amplifying TCR beta CDR3 regions. With the HTBI primer set, the TCR CDR3 went through a first round of RT-PCR. TCRdb recomputed calls from the multiplex PCR reads with MiXCR, one row per CDR3 protein. Altogether under 450,000 distinct CDR3 sequences are present, roughly 14% being singletons, with the ten largest covering roughly 20%. Using around 10 ml of fresh peripheral blood, PBMCs were prepared.

This chain joins TRBV3-1 and TRBJ2-4; no clear D gene. The receptor's source is a man aged 25-45 years with Graves' hyperthyroidism that later progressed to Graves' ophthalmopathy. Sequencing was performed on blood. CDR3: CASSQERVAKNIQYF. CDR3 DNA sequence: TGTGCCAGCAGCCAAGAAAGGGTAGCCAAAAACATTCAGTACTTC.